This T cell receptor (beta chain) was found in a study of PD-L1 blockade in urothelial cancer. For the study at large: When patients started atezolizumab in 2014, it was given at 1,200 mg intravenously every 3 weeks.

Trimming took 6 bases from V and 9 from J; bases not matched to a gene: 13. The CDR3 contains 15 residues. Germline CDR1 is MDHEN and CDR2 is SYDVKM. The repertoire was sequenced with immunoSEQ multiplex PCR; TCRdb's copy has only in-frame clones and lacks some. The profile covers around 50,000 clones, with over 75% appearing a single time and 1.9% taken by the ten largest. This sample's time point: peripheral blood 6 weeks after treatment start. Patient sample counts ranged from 1 to 8, pretreatment and on-treatment. The receptor was derived from a man in his fifties or sixties with urothelial cancer. This chain joins TRBV28 and TRBJ2-5, with 10 bases that match TRBD1. The input for sequencing was PBMCs, taken around atezolizumab (anti-PD-L1) treatment. The CDR3 DNA reads as TGTGCCAGCAGGGCGGGACAGGGGAATTGGGAGGCCCAGTACTTC. Its protein product is CASRAGQGNWEAQYF.